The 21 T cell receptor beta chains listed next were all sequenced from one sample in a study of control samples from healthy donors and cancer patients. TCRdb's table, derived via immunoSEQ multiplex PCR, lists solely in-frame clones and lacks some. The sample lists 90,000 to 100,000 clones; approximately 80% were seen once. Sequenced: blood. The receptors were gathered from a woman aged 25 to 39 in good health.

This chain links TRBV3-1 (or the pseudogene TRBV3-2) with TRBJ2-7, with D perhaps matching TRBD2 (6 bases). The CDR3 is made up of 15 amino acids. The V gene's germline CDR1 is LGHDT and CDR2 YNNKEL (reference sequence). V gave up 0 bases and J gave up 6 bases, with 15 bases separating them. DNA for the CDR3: TGTGCCAGCAGCCAAGATTGGAGGGCGTCTGGCGAGCAGTACTTC. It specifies CASSQDWRASGEQYF.

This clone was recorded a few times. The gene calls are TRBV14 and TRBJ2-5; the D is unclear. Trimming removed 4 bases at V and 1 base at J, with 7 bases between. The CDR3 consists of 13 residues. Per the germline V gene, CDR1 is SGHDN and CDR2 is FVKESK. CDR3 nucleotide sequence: TGTGCCAGCAGCCCCCGCCGCCAAGAGACCCAGTACTTC. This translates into CASSPRRQETQYF.

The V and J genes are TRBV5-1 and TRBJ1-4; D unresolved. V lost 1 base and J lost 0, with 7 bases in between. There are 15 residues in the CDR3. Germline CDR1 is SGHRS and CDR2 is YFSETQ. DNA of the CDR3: TGCGCCAGCAGCTTGTTACATGCAACTAATGAAAAACTGTTTTTT. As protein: CASSLLHATNEKLFF.

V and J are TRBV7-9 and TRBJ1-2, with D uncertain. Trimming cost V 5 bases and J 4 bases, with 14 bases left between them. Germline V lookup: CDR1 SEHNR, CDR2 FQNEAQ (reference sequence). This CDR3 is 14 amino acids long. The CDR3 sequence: CASSPLTGTYGYTF. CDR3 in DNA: TGTGCCAGCAGCCCTCTTACCGGAACCTATGGCTACACCTTC.

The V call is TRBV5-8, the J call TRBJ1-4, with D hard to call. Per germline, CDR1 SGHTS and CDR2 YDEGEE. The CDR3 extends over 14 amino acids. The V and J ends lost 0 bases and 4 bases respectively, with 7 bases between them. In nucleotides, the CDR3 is TGTGCCAGCAGCTTGGGACTGCTTAATGAAAAACTGTTTTTT. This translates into CASSLGLLNEKLFF.

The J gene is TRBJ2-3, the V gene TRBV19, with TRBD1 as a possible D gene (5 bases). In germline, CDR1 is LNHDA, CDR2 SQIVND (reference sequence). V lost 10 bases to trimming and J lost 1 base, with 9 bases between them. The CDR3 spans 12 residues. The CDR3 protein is CATGRGTDTQYF. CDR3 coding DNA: TGTGCCACTGGCAGGGGCACAGATACGCAGTATTTT.

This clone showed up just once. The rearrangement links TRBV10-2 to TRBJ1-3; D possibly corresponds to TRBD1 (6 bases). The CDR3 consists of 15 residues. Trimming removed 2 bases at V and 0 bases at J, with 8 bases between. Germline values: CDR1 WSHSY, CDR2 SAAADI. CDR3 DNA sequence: TGCGCCAGCAGTGAGGGGGGCTCCTCTGGAAACACCATATATTTT. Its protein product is CASSEGGSSGNTIYF.

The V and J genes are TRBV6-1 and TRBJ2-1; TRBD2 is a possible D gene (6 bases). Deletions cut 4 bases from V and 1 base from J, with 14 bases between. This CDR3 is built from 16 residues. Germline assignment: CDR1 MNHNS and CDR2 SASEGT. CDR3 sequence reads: CASSAVAGSSYNEQFF. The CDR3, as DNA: TGTGCCAGCAGTGCGGTTGCGGGGTCTTCCTACAATGAGCAGTTCTTC.

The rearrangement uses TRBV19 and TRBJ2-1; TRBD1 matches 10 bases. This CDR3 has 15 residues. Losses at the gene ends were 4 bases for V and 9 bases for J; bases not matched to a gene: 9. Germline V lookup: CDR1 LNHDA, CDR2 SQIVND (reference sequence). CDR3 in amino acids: CASSKPTGGTTEQFF. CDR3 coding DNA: TGTGCCAGTAGTAAACCGACAGGGGGCACTACTGAGCAGTTCTTC.

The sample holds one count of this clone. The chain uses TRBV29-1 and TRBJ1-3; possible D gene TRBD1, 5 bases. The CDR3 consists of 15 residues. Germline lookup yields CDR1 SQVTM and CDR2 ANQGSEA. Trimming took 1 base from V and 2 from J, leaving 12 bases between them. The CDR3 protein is CSVEGGTLPGNTIYF. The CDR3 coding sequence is TGCAGCGTTGAAGGGGGCACCCTGCCTGGAAACACCATATATTTT.

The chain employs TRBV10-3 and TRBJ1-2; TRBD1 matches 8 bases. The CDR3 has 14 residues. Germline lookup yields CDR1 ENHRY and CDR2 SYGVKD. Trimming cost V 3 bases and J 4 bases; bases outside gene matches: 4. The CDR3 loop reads CAISDQGAGYGYTF. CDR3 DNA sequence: TGTGCCATCAGTGATCAGGGGGCCGGCTATGGCTACACCTTC.

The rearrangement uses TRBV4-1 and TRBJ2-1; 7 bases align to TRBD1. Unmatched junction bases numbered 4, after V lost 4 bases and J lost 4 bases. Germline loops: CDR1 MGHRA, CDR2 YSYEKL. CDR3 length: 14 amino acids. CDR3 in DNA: TGCGCCAGCAGCCCACCGACAGGGTACAATGAGCAGTTCTTC. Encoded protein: CASSPPTGYNEQFF.

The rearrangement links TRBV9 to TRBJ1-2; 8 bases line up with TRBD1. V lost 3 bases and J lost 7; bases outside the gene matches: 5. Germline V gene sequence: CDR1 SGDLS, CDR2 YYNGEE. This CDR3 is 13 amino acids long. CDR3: CASSEPGTGGYTF. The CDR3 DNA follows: TGTGCCAGCAGCGAGCCCGGGACAGGTGGCTACACCTTC.

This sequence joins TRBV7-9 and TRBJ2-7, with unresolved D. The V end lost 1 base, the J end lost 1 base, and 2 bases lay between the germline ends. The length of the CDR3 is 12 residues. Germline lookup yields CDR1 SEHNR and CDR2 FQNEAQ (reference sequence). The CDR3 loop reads CASSLESYEQYF. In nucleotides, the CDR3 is TGTGCCAGCAGCTTAGAATCCTACGAGCAGTACTTC. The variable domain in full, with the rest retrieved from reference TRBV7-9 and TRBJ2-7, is DTGVSQNPRHKITKRGQNVTFRCDPISEHNRLYWYRQTLGQGPEFLTYFQNEAQLEKSRLLSDRFSAERPKGSFSTLEIQRTEQGDSAMYLCASSLESYEQYFGPGTRLTVT.

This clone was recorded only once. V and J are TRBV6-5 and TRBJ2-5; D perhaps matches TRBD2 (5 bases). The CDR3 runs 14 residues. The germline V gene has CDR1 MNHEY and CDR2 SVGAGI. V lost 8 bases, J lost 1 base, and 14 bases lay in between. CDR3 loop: CASSRRRSQETQYF. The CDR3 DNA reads TGTGCCAGCTCAAGGAGGAGATCCCAAGAGACCCAGTACTTC.

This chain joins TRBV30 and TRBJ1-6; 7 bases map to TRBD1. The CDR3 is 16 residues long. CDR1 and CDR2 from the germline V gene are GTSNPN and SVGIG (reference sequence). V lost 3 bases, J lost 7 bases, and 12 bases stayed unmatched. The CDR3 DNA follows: TGTGCCTGGAGGGTCGGGGTAGGGGGCAGCAATTCACCCCTCCACTTT. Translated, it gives CAWRVGVGGSNSPLHF.

In DNA, the CDR3 is TGTGCCAGCAGTTTAGCCGGGACACTTCCTGAAGAGACCCAGTACTTC. The encoded protein is CASSLAGTLPEETQYF. This chain joins TRBV6-5 and TRBJ2-5, with a possible D match to TRBD1 (6 bases). V gave up 4 bases and J gave up 3 bases, with 18 bases separating them. The CDR3 runs to 16 residues. CDR1 and CDR2 from the germline V gene are MNHEY and SVGAGI.

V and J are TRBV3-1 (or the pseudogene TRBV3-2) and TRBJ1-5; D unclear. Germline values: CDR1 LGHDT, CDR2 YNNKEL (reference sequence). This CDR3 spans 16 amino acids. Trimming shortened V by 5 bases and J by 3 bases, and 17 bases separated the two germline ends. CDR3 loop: CASSSQSSLINQPQHF. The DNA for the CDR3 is TGTGCCAGCAGCTCCCAGAGTTCTCTGATCAATCAGCCCCAGCATTTT.

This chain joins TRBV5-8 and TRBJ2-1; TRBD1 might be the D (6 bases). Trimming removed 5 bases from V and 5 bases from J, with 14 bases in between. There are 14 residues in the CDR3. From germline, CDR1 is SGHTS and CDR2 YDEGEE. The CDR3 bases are TGTGCCAGCAGGTACCGGGACAACCACAATGAGCAGTTCTTC. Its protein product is CASRYRDNHNEQFF.

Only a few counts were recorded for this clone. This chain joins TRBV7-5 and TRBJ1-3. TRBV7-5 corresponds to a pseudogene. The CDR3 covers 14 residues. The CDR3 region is CARSPRVSGNTIYF. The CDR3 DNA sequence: TGTGCCAGAAGCCCTCGGGTCTCTGGAAACACCATATATTTT.

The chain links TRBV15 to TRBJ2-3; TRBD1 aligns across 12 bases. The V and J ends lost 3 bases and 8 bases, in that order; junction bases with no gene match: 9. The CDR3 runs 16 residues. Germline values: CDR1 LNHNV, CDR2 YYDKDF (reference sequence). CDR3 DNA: TGTGCCACCAGCAGGAATCGGGACAGGGGGCGAGGTACGCAGTATTTT. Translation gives CATSRNRDRGRGTQYF.